These T cell receptor beta chains were read from a single sample in a study of T-cell memory formation after mild COVID-19. Each CDR3 protein gets one entry after TCRdb re-called the 5' RACE reads with MiXCR. The profile shows 120,000 to 150,000 distinct CDR3 sequences, under 25% of them singletons. The source material was PBMCs or a T cell subset sorted from them (not recorded which). The receptors originated from an adult woman who had mild COVID-19 (a few samples of this study predate the infection). Cell type and time point are not known. Both conserved end residues are part of each CDR3. The order of the fields is J gene, clone size, V gene, D gene, CDR3 DNA, CDR3 protein. A D gene is named only where the DNA matches it firmly. A clone size is listed for some rows: how often the clone was seen (once, few, many), or a class if it is expanded.

J gene: TRBJ1-2
clone size: .
V gene: TRBV30
D gene: .
CDR3 DNA: TGTGCCTGGAGTGTACTTGGGGGGGCGCAGCGCCACTTC
CDR3 protein: CAWSVLGGAQRHF

J gene: TRBJ2-5
clone size: .
V gene: TRBV11-3
D gene: .
CDR3 DNA: TGTGCCAGCAGCTCCCGGACCGCACGAGGAGAGACCCAGTACTTC
CDR3 protein: CASSSRTARGETQYF

J gene: TRBJ2-7
clone size: .
V gene: TRBV2
D gene: .
CDR3 DNA: TGTGCCAGCAGTTCGCAGTCATACGAGCAGTACTTC
CDR3 protein: CASSSQSYEQYF

J gene: TRBJ2-3
clone size: .
V gene: TRBV30
D gene: TRBD1
CDR3 DNA: TGTGCCTGGAGCGTGCTAATTGGGACAGGGAGGGTGGATTTT
CDR3 protein: CAWSVLIGTGRVDF

J gene: TRBJ2-7
clone size: .
V gene: TRBV20-1
D gene: TRBD2
CDR3 DNA: TGCAGTGCTACCTCGGGCGGGAGAGTTTACGAGCAGTACTTC
CDR3 protein: CSATSGGRVYEQYF

J gene: TRBJ2-1
clone size: many
V gene: TRBV4-2
D gene: TRBD2
CDR3 DNA: TGTGCCAGCAGCCAAGGGCCCAGCGGGGGGGACAATGAGCAGTTCTTC
CDR3 protein: CASSQGPSGGDNEQFF

J gene: TRBJ1-2
clone size: many
V gene: TRBV15
D gene: .
CDR3 DNA: TGTGCCACCAGCAGAGATCCCTACAGGGCAGACTATGGCTACACCTTC
CDR3 protein: CATSRDPYRADYGYTF

J gene: TRBJ2-6
clone size: few
V gene: TRBV18
D gene: .
CDR3 DNA: TGTGCCAGCTCACCGAAATTACAGACCTCTGGGGCCAACGTCCTGACTTTC
CDR3 protein: CASSPKLQTSGANVLTF

J gene: TRBJ1-2
clone size: .
V gene: TRBV6-5
D gene: TRBD1
CDR3 DNA: TGTGCCAGCAGTTACTCGAATACAGGGGCCCTTTCCAGCTACACCTTC
CDR3 protein: CASSYSNTGALSSYTF

J gene: TRBJ2-3
clone size: .
V gene: TRBV15
D gene: .
CDR3 DNA: TGTGCCACCCGCCGTGGACGCACAGATACGCAGTATTTT
CDR3 protein: CATRRGRTDTQYF

J gene: TRBJ2-1
clone size: .
V gene: TRBV3-1
D gene: .
CDR3 DNA: TGTGCCAGCAGCCGGAGGGTCGTAGGGGACAATGAGCAGTTCTTC
CDR3 protein: CASSRRVVGDNEQFF

J gene: TRBJ2-7
clone size: .
V gene: TRBV10-3
D gene: .
CDR3 DNA: TGTGCCATCACGGACTCGCCCTACGAGCAGTACTTC
CDR3 protein: CAITDSPYEQYF

J gene: TRBJ2-1
clone size: .
V gene: TRBV6-2/TRBV6-3
D gene: TRBD2
CDR3 DNA: TGTGCCAGCAGTTACTCACTAGCGGGAGGCTCGAGGGCCAATGAGCAGTTCTTC
CDR3 protein: CASSYSLAGGSRANEQFF

J gene: TRBJ2-1
clone size: .
V gene: TRBV4-2
D gene: TRBD2
CDR3 DNA: TGTGCCAGCAGCCAAGATCGGGGGGACAATGAGCAGTTCTTC
CDR3 protein: CASSQDRGDNEQFF

J gene: TRBJ1-1
clone size: once
V gene: TRBV18
D gene: .
CDR3 DNA: TGTGCCAGCTCACCGGACAGTTGGAACACTGAAGCTTTCTTT
CDR3 protein: CASSPDSWNTEAFF

J gene: TRBJ2-6
clone size: .
V gene: TRBV20-1
D gene: .
CDR3 DNA: TGCAGTGCGCCCAGGGATTCCAACGTCCTGACTTTC
CDR3 protein: CSAPRDSNVLTF

J gene: TRBJ2-5
clone size: .
V gene: TRBV5-6
D gene: .
CDR3 DNA: TGTGCCAGCAGCTTGGACATCCAAGAGACCCAGTACTTC
CDR3 protein: CASSLDIQETQYF

J gene: TRBJ1-1
clone size: .
V gene: TRBV12-3/TRBV12-4
D gene: .
CDR3 DNA: TGTGCCAGCAGCCGATTACAGGAGGCGGACACTGAAGCTTTCTTT
CDR3 protein: CASSRLQEADTEAFF

J gene: TRBJ2-1
clone size: .
V gene: TRBV5-5
D gene: TRBD2
CDR3 DNA: TGTGCCAGCAGCCGTCTCGGGACTAGCTTCCATGAGCAGTTCTTC
CDR3 protein: CASSRLGTSFHEQFF

J gene: TRBJ2-7
clone size: .
V gene: TRBV3-1
D gene: TRBD2
CDR3 DNA: TGTGCCAGCAGCCGGAAAAGGTCGCTAGCGGGGCTGTACGAGCAGTACTTC
CDR3 protein: CASSRKRSLAGLYEQYF

J gene: TRBJ2-3
clone size: many
V gene: TRBV24-1
D gene: .
CDR3 DNA: TGTGCCACCAGGGCTACCCAGGGACAAAGCACAGATACGCAGTATTTT
CDR3 protein: CATRATQGQSTDTQYF

J gene: TRBJ1-1
clone size: few
V gene: TRBV6-6
D gene: TRBD1
CDR3 DNA: TGTGCCAGCAGTATAGGGACAGGCAACACTGAAGCTTTCTTT
CDR3 protein: CASSIGTGNTEAFF

J gene: TRBJ2-1
clone size: few
V gene: TRBV5-1
D gene: TRBD2
CDR3 DNA: TGCGCCAGCAGCTGGACTAGCGGGGGAGGTAATGAGCAGTTCTTC
CDR3 protein: CASSWTSGGGNEQFF